The subject of this entry is one T cell receptor (beta chain). Germline values: CDR1 SGHDT, CDR2 YYEEEE. The CDR3 is made up of 11 amino acids. V was pared by 4 bases and J by 4 bases, with 6 bases between. The data originate from a study of control samples from healthy donors and cancer patients. Libraries were prepared by immunoSEQ multiplex PCR; TCRdb keeps only in-frame clonotypes and omits some of them. The profile shows 110,000 to 150,000 clones, 89% of them singletons. Sequencing was done on a sample of blood. V and J are TRBV5-6 and TRBJ2-7, with D unclear. The sequence derives from a man aged 30-40 years in good health. In DNA form, the CDR3 reads TGTGCCAGCAGCGTTGGGTACGAGCAGTACTTC. It specifies CASSVGYEQYF. The whole variable domain, remainder taken from reference TRBV5-6 and TRBJ2-7, is DAGVTQSPTHLIKTRGQQVTLRCSPKSGHDTVSWYQQALGQGPQFIFQYYEEEERQRGNFPDRFSGHQFPNYSSELNVNALLLGDSALYLCASSVGYEQYFGPGTRLTVT.